This entry describes one T cell receptor (beta chain). The antigen is undetermined. CDR3 size: 12 residues. Trimming took off 5 bases at V and 6 bases at J, with 9 bases between the two ends. The germline gives CDR1 KGHDR, CDR2 SFDVKD. Every sampled donor was Caucasian and healthy. This entry comes from a study of identical twins. Study findings and constraints: Beta clonotypes that were abundant in cord blood contained fewer insertions, a pattern absent from memory repertoires.

Each CDR3 protein is one row after TCRdb ran MiXCR on the 5' RACE reads. This sample has some 330,000 distinct CDR3 sequences; 9% occur once, and the top ten carry roughly 9%. The chain uses TRBV24-1 and TRBJ2-5, with D perhaps matching TRBD1 or TRBD2 (6 bases each). The sequence was obtained from a woman aged 45-65 years in good health. Material: naive T cells sorted from blood. The CDR3: CATSGGGKTQYF. DNA of the CDR3: TGTGCCACCAGTGGAGGGGGGAAGACCCAGTACTTC.